This T cell receptor beta chain was retrieved from a study of cytomegalovirus exposure and HLA in healthy donors. Germline V gives CDR1 LNHDA, CDR2 SQIVND (reference sequence). Unmatched junction bases numbered 4, after V lost 6 bases and J lost 4 bases. The CDR3 contains 14 residues. Measured with immunoSEQ multiplex PCR; TCRdb has only the in-frame clones, and not every one. The sample lists 120,000 or so clones; roughly 89% were seen once. The chain combines TRBV19 with TRBJ1-5; the match to TRBD1 covers 9 bases. Sequencing was done on a sample of PBMCs. The TCR was taken from a woman aged 18-35 years in good health and CMV-seronegative. CDR3: CASSSGQGNQPQHF. CDR3 nucleotides: TGTGCCAGTAGCTCCGGACAGGGGAATCAGCCCCAGCATTTT.